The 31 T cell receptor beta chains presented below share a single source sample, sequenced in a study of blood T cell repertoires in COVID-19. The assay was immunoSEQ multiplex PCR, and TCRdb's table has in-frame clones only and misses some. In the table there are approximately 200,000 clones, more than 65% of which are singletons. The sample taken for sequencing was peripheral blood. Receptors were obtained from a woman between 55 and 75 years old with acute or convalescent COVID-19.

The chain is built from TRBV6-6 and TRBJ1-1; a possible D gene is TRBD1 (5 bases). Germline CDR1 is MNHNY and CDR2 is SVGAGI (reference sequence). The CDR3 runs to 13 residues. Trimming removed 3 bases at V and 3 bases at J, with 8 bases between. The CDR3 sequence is CASSYLGDTEAFF. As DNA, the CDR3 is TGTGCCAGCAGTTATTTAGGGGACACTGAAGCTTTCTTT.

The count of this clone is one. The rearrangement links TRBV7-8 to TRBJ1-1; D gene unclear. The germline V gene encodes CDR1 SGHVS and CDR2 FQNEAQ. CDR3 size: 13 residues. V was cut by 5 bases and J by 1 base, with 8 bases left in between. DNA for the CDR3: TGTGCCAGCAGCCGGACTGAGAACACTGAAGCTTTCTTT. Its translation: CASSRTENTEAFF.

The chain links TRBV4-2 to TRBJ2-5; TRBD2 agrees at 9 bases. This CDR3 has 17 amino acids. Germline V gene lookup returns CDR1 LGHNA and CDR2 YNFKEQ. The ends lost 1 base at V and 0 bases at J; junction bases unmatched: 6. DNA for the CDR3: TGTGCCAGCAGCCAAGTCTCTGCGGGGGGGTACCAAGAGACCCAGTACTTC. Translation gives CASSQVSAGGYQETQYF.

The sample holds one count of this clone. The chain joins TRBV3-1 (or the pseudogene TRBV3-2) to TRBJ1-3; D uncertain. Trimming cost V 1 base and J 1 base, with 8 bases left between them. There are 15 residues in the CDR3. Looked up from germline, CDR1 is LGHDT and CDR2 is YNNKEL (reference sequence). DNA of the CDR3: TGTGCCAGCAGCCAAGGGCCCATTTCTGGAAACACCATATATTTT. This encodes CASSQGPISGNTIYF.

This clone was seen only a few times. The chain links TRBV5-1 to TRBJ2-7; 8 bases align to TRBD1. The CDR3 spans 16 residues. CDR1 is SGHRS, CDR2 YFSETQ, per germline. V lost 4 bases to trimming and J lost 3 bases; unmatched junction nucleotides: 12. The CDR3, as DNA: TGCGCCAGCAGCGGGAACATCGGACAGGGCGTCTACGAGCAGTACTTC. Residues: CASSGNIGQGVYEQYF.

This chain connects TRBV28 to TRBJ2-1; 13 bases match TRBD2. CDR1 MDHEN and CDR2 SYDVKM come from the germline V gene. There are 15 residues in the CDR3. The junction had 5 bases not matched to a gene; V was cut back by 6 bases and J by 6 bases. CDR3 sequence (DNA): TGTGCCAGCAGCTCTCGACTAGCGGGGGGCAATGAGCAGTTCTTC. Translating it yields CASSSRLAGGNEQFF.

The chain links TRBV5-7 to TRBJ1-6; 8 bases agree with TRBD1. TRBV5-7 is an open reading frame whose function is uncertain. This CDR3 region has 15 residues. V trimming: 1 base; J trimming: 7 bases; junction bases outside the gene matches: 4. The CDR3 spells CASSLWDRQNSPLHF. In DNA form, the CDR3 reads TGTGCCAGCAGCTTGTGGGACAGGCAAAATTCACCCCTCCACTTT.

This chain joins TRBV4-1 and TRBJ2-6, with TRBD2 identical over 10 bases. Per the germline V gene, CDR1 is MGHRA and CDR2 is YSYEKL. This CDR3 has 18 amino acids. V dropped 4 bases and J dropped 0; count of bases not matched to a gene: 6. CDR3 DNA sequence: TGCGCCAGCAGCCCTATAGCGGGGGGACTCTCTGGGGCCAACGTCCTGACTTTC. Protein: CASSPIAGGLSGANVLTF.

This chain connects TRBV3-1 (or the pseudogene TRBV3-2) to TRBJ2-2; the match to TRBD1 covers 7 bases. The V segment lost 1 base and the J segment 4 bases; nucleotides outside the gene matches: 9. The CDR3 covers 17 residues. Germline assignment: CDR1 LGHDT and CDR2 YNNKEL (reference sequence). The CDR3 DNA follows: TGTGCCAGCAGCCAAGGTTTGACAGGGCGAAGCACCGGGGAGCTGTTTTTT. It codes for CASSQGLTGRSTGELFF.

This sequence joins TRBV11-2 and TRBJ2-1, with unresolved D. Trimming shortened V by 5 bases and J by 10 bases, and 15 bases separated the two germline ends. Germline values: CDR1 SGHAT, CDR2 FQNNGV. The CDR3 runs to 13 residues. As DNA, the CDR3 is TGTGCCAGCAGCATCCGGGTCCCTGGGGAGCAGTTCTTC. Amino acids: CASSIRVPGEQFF.

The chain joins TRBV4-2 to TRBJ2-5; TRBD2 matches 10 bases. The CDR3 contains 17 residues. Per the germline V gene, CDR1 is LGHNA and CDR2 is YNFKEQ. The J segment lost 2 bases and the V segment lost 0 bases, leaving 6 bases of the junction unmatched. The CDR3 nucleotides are TGTGCCAGCAGCCAAGAAGCCTGGACTAGCGGTCAAGAGACCCAGTACTTC. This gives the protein CASSQEAWTSGQETQYF.

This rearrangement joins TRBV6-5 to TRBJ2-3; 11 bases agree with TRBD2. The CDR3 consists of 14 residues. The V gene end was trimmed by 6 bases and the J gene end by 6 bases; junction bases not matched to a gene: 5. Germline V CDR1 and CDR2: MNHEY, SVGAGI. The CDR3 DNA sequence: TGTGCCAGCAGGGAGACTAGCGGGGTTGATACGCAGTATTTT. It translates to CASRETSGVDTQYF.

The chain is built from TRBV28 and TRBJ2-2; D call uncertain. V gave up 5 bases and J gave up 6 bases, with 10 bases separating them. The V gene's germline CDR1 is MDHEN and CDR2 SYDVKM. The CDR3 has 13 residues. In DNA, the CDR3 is TGTGCCAGCAGTGAACTACGGTCCGGGGAGCTGTTTTTT. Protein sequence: CASSELRSGELFF. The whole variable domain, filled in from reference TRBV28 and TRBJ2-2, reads DVKVTQSSRYLVKRTGEKVFLECVQDMDHENMFWYRQDPGLGLRLIYFSYDVKMKEKGDIPEGYSVSREKKERFSLILESASTNQTSMYLCASSELRSGELFFGEGSRLTVL.

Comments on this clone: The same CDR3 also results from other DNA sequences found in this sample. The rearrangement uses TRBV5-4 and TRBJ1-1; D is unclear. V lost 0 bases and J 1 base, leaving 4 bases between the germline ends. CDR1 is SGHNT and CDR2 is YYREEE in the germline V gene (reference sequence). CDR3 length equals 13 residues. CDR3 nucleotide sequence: TGTGCCAGCAGCTTGGTTCGGAACACTGAAGCTTTCTTT. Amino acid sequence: CASSLVRNTEAFF.

The CDR3 sequence is CASSLEQGSYYEQYF. The CDR3 bases are TGTGCCAGCAGCCTAGAACAGGGTTCCTACTACGAGCAGTACTTC. The rearrangement links TRBV27 to TRBJ2-7; tentative D call: TRBD1 (6 bases). The CDR3 has 15 amino acids. The germline V gene encodes CDR1 MNHEY and CDR2 SMNVEV (reference sequence). V lost 6 bases, J lost 3 bases, and 18 bases lay in between.

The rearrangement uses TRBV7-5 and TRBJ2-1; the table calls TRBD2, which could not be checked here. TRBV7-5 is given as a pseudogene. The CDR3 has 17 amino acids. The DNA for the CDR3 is TGTGCCAGAAGCTTAGCGGGCAGGACTCCAAACCTCAATGAGCAGTTCTTC. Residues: CARSLAGRTPNLNEQFF.

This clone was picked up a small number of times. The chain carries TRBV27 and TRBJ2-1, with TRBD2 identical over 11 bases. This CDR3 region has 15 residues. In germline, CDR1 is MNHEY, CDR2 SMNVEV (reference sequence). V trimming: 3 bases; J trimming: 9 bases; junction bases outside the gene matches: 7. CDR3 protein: CASSLTSGARGEQFF. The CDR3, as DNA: TGTGCCAGCAGTTTGACTAGCGGGGCGCGGGGTGAGCAGTTCTTC.

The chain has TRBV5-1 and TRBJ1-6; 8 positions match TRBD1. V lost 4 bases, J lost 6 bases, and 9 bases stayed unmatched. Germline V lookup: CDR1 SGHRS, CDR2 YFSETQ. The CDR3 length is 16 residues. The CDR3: CASSTQGQGSNSPLHF. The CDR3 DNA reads TGCGCCAGCAGCACCCAAGGACAGGGATCTAATTCACCCCTCCACTTT.

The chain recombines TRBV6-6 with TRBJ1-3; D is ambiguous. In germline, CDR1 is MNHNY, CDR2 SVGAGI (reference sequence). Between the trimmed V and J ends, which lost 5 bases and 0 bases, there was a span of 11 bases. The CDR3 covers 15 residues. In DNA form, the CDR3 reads TGTGCCAGCAGTCGTTCTCATAGCTCTGGAAACACCATATATTTT. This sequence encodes CASSRSHSSGNTIYF.

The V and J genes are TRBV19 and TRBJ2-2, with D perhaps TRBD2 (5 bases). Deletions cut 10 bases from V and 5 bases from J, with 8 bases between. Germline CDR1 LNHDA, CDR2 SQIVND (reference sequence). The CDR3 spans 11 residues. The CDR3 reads CATSGTGELFF. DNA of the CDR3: TGTGCCACTTCGGGGACCGGGGAGCTGTTTTTT.

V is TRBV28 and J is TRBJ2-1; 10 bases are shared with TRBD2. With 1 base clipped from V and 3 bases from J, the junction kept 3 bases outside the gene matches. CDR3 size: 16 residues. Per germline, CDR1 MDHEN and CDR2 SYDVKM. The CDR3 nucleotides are TGTGCCAGCAGTTTATCTCCTAGCGGGGGCTACAATGAGCAGTTCTTC. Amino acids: CASSLSPSGGYNEQFF.

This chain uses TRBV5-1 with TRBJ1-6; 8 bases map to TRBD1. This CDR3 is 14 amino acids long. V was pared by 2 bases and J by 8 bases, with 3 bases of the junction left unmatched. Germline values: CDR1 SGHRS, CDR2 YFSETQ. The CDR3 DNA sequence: TGCGCCAGCAGCTTACAGGGGGTTGATTCACCCCTCCACTTT. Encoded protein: CASSLQGVDSPLHF.

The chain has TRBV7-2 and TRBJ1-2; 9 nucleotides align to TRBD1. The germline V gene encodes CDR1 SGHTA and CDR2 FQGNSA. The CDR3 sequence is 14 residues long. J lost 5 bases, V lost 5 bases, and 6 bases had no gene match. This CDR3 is CASSLGQGRYGYTF. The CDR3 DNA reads TGTGCCAGCAGCCTTGGACAGGGGAGATATGGCTACACCTTC.

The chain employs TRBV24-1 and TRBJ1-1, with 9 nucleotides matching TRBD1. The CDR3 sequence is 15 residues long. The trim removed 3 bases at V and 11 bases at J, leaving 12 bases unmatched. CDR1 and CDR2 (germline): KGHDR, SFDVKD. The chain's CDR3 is CATSDQSGTGPGAFF. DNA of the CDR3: TGTGCCACCAGTGATCAATCCGGGACAGGGCCCGGGGCTTTCTTT.

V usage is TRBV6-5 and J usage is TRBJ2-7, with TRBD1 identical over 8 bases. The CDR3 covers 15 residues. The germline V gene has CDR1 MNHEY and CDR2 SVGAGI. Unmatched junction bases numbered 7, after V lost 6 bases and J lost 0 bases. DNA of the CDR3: TGTGCCAGCAGGTCCTGGGGACAGGCCTCCTACGAGCAGTACTTC. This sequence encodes CASRSWGQASYEQYF.

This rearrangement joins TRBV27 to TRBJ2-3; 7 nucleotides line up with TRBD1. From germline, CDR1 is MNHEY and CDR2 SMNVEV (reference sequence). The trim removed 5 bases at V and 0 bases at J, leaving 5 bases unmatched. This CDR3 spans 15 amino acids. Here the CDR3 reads CASSPWTGSTDTQYF. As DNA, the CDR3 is TGTGCCAGCAGTCCTTGGACAGGCAGCACAGATACGCAGTATTTT.

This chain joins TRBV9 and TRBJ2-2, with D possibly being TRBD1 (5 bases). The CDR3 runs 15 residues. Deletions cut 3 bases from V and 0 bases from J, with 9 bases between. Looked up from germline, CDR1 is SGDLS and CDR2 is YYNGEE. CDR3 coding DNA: TGTGCCAGCAGCGCGACAGCTTCGAACACCGGGGAGCTGTTTTTT. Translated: CASSATASNTGELFF.

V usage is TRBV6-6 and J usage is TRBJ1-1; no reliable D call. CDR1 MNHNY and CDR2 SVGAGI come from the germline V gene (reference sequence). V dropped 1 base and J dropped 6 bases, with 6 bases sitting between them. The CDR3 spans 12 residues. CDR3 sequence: CASSYLRAEAFF. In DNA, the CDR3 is TGTGCCAGCAGTTACTTACGAGCTGAAGCTTTCTTT.

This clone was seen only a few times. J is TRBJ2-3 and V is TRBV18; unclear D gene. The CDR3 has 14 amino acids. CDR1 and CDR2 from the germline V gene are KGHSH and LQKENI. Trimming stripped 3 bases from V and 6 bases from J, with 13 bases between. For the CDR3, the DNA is TGTGCCAGCTCACCGAAGGAGTCTTCGGATACGCAGTATTTT. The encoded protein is CASSPKESSDTQYF.

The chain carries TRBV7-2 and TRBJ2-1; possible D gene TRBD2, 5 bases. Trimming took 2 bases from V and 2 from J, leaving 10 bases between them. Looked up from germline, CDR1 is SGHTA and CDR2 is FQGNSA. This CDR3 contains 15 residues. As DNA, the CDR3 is TGTGCCAGCAGCTTAAATCCGGGAACCTACAATGAGCAGTTCTTC. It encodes CASSLNPGTYNEQFF. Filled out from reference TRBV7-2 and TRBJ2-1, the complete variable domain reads GAGVSQSPSNKVTEKGKDVELRCDPISGHTALYWYRQSLGQGLEFLIYFQGNSAPDKSGLPSDRFSAERTGGSVSTLTIQRTQQEDSAVYLCASSLNPGTYNEQFFGPGTRLTVL.

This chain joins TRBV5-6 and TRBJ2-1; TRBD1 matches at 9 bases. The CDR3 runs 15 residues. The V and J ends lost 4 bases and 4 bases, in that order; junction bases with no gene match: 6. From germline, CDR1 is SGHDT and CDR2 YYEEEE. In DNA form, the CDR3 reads TGTGCCAGCAGCCCACCGGGACAGGGTTACAATGAGCAGTTCTTC. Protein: CASSPPGQGYNEQFF.